One sample yielded the 27 T cell receptor beta chains listed below, sequenced in a study of T cell changes during pregnancy in multiple sclerosis. Some clones are missing from TCRdb's copy, which holds only in-frame ones; the method was immunoSEQ multiplex PCR. Found here are over 70,000 clones, 85% to 95% of them singletons; the top ten hold about 0.84%. This material consisted of peripheral blood, taken in the third trimester of pregnancy. The receptors shown here come from a female donor with multiple sclerosis, enrolled in a pregnancy study.

The chain has TRBV27 and TRBJ2-7; TRBD2 matches 14 bases. From germline, CDR1 is MNHEY and CDR2 SMNVEV (reference sequence). This CDR3 has 15 residues. The J segment lost 7 bases and the V segment lost 6 bases, leaving 8 bases of the junction unmatched. The CDR3 is CASSRRLAGGREQYF. DNA of the CDR3: TGTGCCAGCAGCCGAAGACTAGCGGGAGGGAGAGAGCAGTACTTC.

The rearrangement joins TRBV6-5 to TRBJ2-7, with D perhaps matching TRBD2 (5 bases). With 2 bases removed from V and 0 bases from J, the gap between germline ends came to 5 bases. The CDR3 loop spans 13 amino acids. CDR1 is MNHEY, CDR2 SVGAGI, per germline. DNA for the CDR3: TGTGCCAGCAGTTACCGGGACTCCTACGAGCAGTACTTC. Its protein product is CASSYRDSYEQYF.

The rearrangement joins TRBV27 to TRBJ1-1, with TRBD1 as a possible D gene (5 bases). The CDR3 sequence is 14 residues long. Trimming took off 2 bases at V and 5 bases at J, with 12 bases between the two ends. Germline V gene lookup returns CDR1 MNHEY and CDR2 SMNVEV (reference sequence). The CDR3 DNA follows: TGTGCCAGCAGTTTACAGGGATCAGGGACTGAAGCTTTCTTT. Encoded protein: CASSLQGSGTEAFF.

The gene calls are TRBV9 and TRBJ2-3; D might be TRBD2 (6 bases). The germline CDR1 and CDR2 sequences are SGDLS and YYNGEE. Trimming removed 3 bases from V and 0 bases from J, with 14 bases in between. The CDR3 contains 16 residues. The CDR3 nucleotides read TGTGCCAGCAGCGGCGGGACCGGTTTAAGCACAGATACGCAGTATTTT. Protein product: CASSGGTGLSTDTQYF.

The sample holds one count of this clone. The chain combines TRBV7-9 with TRBJ1-5, with D maybe TRBD1 (6 bases). Trimming cost V 6 bases and J 2 bases, with 11 bases left between them. CDR1 and CDR2 (germline): SEHNR, FQNEAQ (reference sequence). This CDR3 has 14 residues. CDR3 sequence: CASRSDSGNQPQHF. In DNA form, the CDR3 reads TGTGCCAGCAGATCGGACAGCGGCAATCAGCCCCAGCATTTT.

V gene TRBV7-9 combines with J gene TRBJ1-1; TRBD1 matches at 10 bases. The CDR3 runs to 15 residues. The junction had 8 bases not matched to a gene; V was cut back by 5 bases and J by 5 bases. Germline CDR1 is SEHNR and CDR2 is FQNEAQ (reference sequence). DNA of the CDR3: TGTGCCAGCAGCGGTACGGACAGGGGGATTACTGAAGCTTTCTTT. It yields the protein CASSGTDRGITEAFF.

The chain recombines TRBV6-5 with TRBJ2-7; 8 nucleotides agree with TRBD2. The CDR3 is 14 residues long. Germline V gene lookup returns CDR1 MNHEY and CDR2 SVGAGI. With V trimmed by 6 bases and J by 3 bases, 7 bases remained unmatched. The CDR3 DNA follows: TGTGCCAGCAGCCCCGCGGGGGGCCTCTACGAGCAGTACTTC. Translation gives CASSPAGGLYEQYF.

This chain uses TRBV12-5 with TRBJ2-4; 7 bases line up with TRBD2. The CDR3 covers 18 residues. In germline, CDR1 is LGHNT, CDR2 FRNRAP. The trim removed 0 bases at V and 1 base at J, leaving 9 bases unmatched. The CDR3 sequence: CASGLVLGGMEAKNIQYF. The CDR3 DNA is TGTGCTAGTGGTTTGGTACTCGGGGGGATGGAGGCCAAAAACATTCAGTACTTC.

The rearrangement links TRBV28 to TRBJ1-1, with 7 bases that match TRBD1. In germline, CDR1 is MDHEN, CDR2 SYDVKM. The CDR3 contains 13 residues. The J segment lost 0 bases and the V segment lost 11 bases, leaving 6 bases of the junction unmatched. The CDR3 reads CALQGQMNTEAFF. The CDR3 DNA is TGTGCCCTTCAGGGACAGATGAACACTGAAGCTTTCTTT.

The chain combines TRBV4-1 with TRBJ2-7; D is possibly TRBD2 (6 bases). CDR1 MGHRA and CDR2 YSYEKL come from the germline V gene. The CDR3 extends over 14 amino acids. V was pared by 2 bases and J by 2 bases, with 10 bases between. The CDR3 here is CASSQLATTYEQYF. The CDR3 nucleotides are TGCGCCAGCAGCCAACTAGCGACCACCTACGAGCAGTACTTC.

The chain recombines TRBV18 with TRBJ2-1, with 10 bases matching TRBD1. V was clipped by 4 bases and J by 3 bases; unmatched bases: 3. There are 15 residues in the CDR3. CDR1 is KGHSH and CDR2 is LQKENI in the germline V gene. The CDR3 coding sequence is TGTGCCAGCTCACTTGACAGGGGGCTCTACAATGAGCAGTTCTTC. Translating it yields CASSLDRGLYNEQFF. Complete variable domain (other parts from reference TRBV18 and TRBJ2-1): NAGVMQNPRHLVRRRGQEARLRCSPMKGHSHVYWYRQLPEEGLKFMVYLQKENIIDESGMPKERFSAEFPKEGPSILRIQQVVRGDSAAYFCASSLDRGLYNEQFFGPGTRLTVL.

The chain combines TRBV5-1 with TRBJ2-7; 7 bases fit TRBD2. Losses at the gene ends were 5 bases for V and 5 bases for J; bases not matched to a gene: 4. The CDR3 has 12 amino acids. Germline V gives CDR1 SGHRS, CDR2 YFSETQ. In DNA, the CDR3 is TGCGCCAGCAGGCGGGAGAAAAACGAGCAGTACTTC. It is translated as CASRREKNEQYF.

V is TRBV7-9 and J is TRBJ1-4, with D tentatively TRBD1 (6 bases). The CDR3 runs to 14 residues. In germline, CDR1 is SEHNR, CDR2 FQNEAQ (reference sequence). The V gene lost 1 base and the J gene lost 10 bases, with 13 bases spanning the gap. CDR3 sequence: CASSLGQAQGKLFF. The CDR3 DNA reads as TGTGCCAGCAGCTTAGGACAGGCCCAGGGAAAACTGTTTTTT.

The chain recombines TRBV9 with TRBJ1-2, with TRBD1 matching over 11 bases. V gave up 5 bases and J gave up 9 bases; unmatched junction bases: 6. The CDR3 runs to 13 residues. The germline V gene encodes CDR1 SGDLS and CDR2 YYNGEE. CDR3 region: CASSGTGGTSYTF. CDR3 bases: TGTGCCAGCAGTGGGACAGGGGGTACAAGCTACACCTTC.

This chain connects TRBV30 to TRBJ2-1, with unresolved D. This CDR3 contains 8 residues. The germline V gene has CDR1 GTSNPN and CDR2 SVGIG (reference sequence). CDR3 nucleotide sequence: TGTGCATCCGATGAGCAGTTCTTC. This encodes CASDEQFF.

The V call is TRBV10-2, the J call TRBJ2-2; 8 nucleotides match TRBD2. Unmatched junction bases numbered 15, after V lost 6 bases and J lost 9 bases. Germline values: CDR1 WSHSY, CDR2 SAAADI. This CDR3 has 16 amino acids. CDR3 sequence: CASSEPTGLGGRELFF. CDR3 sequence (DNA): TGCGCCAGCAGCGAACCGACGGGACTAGGCGGTCGGGAGCTGTTTTTT.

This rearrangement joins TRBV27 to TRBJ2-1; 9 bases are shared with TRBD2. Germline V gene data show CDR1 as MNHEY and CDR2 as SMNVEV (reference sequence). The CDR3 is 15 amino acids. With V trimmed by 9 bases and J by 5 bases, 11 bases remained unmatched. The CDR3 DNA follows: TGTGCCAGTCGGACTAGCGCATCCAATCACAATGAGCAGTTCTTC. Its protein product is CASRTSASNHNEQFF.

In this sample, this clone turned up once. This chain uses TRBV27 with TRBJ2-2; 10 bases agree with TRBD2. The CDR3 spans 14 residues. Germline V gene data show CDR1 as MNHEY and CDR2 as SMNVEV (reference sequence). J lost 4 bases, V lost 7 bases, and 3 bases had no gene match. The DNA of the CDR3 is TGTGCCAGCAAAACTAGCGGGATCACCGGGGAGCTGTTTTTT. Translating it yields CASKTSGITGELFF.

The chain combines TRBV18 with TRBJ1-1, with a tentative D call TRBD1 (5 bases). Germline CDR1 and CDR2: KGHSH and LQKENI. The length of the CDR3 is 14 residues. Trimming removed 6 bases at V and 4 bases at J, with 15 bases between. The CDR3 loop reads CASSGGRGGTEAFF. CDR3 sequence (DNA): TGTGCCAGCTCGGGTGGGCGCGGGGGCACTGAAGCTTTCTTT.

This clone is a singleton in its sample. The chain joins TRBV2 to TRBJ2-7; tentatively, D is TRBD2 (6 bases). With 9 bases removed from V and 3 bases from J, the gap between germline ends came to 15 bases. Germline lookup yields CDR1 SNHLY and CDR2 FYNNEI. This CDR3 is built from 13 residues. CDR3 nucleotides: TGTGCCAGGGCGAGTAGCGGAGGCTACGAGCAGTACTTC. This sequence encodes CARASSGGYEQYF.

This clone was counted once. This sequence joins TRBV2 and TRBJ2-7; TRBD2 matches 8 bases. Unmatched junction bases numbered 10, after V lost 0 bases and J lost 0 bases. Germline assignment: CDR1 SNHLY and CDR2 FYNNEI. The CDR3 has 18 residues. CDR3 sequence reads: CASSEAGILAGHSYEQYF. The CDR3 region has the DNA TGTGCCAGCAGTGAAGCTGGGATTCTAGCGGGTCACTCCTACGAGCAGTACTTC.

The CDR3 region has the DNA TGTGCCAGCAGCTTAGCGCGGAGCTTGCAGGAGACCCAGTACTTC. It encodes CASSLARSLQETQYF. The chain has TRBV7-8 and TRBJ2-5; D remains ambiguous. In germline, CDR1 is SGHVS, CDR2 FQNEAQ. There are 15 residues in the CDR3. V lost 0 bases, J lost 5 bases, and 13 bases lay in between.

The chain is built from TRBV7-9 and TRBJ2-7; 8 nucleotides match TRBD1. CDR3 length: 17 residues. Germline values: CDR1 SEHNR, CDR2 FQNEAQ (reference sequence). The V segment lost 1 base and the J segment 3 bases; nucleotides outside the gene matches: 11. CDR3 amino acids: CASSLEPLGTGVYEQYF. The CDR3 DNA reads TGTGCCAGCAGCTTAGAACCCCTCGGGACAGGAGTCTACGAGCAGTACTTC.

Remarks on this clone: Distinct nucleotide sequences in the sample also encode this CDR3. The chain uses TRBV5-1 and TRBJ2-3, with 8 positions matching TRBD1. Germline V lookup: CDR1 SGHRS, CDR2 YFSETQ. Trimming cost V 3 bases and J 1 base; bases outside gene matches: 1. CDR3 length: 14 amino acids. CDR3 residues: CASSSGQGTDTQYF. Written as DNA, the CDR3 is TGCGCCAGCAGCTCGGGACAGGGCACAGATACGCAGTATTTT.

The chain carries TRBV5-1 and TRBJ2-3; D is ambiguous. Trimming shortened V by 0 bases and J by 2 bases, and 10 bases separated the two germline ends. Looked up from germline, CDR1 is SGHRS and CDR2 is YFSETQ. The CDR3 consists of 15 residues. CDR3 amino acids: CASSLAGLFTDTQYF. DNA for the CDR3: TGCGCCAGCAGCTTGGCTGGGCTTTTCACAGATACGCAGTATTTT.

The chain recombines TRBV4-2 with TRBJ2-3; a weak D match, TRBD2 (7 bases). The germline gives CDR1 LGHNA, CDR2 YNFKEQ. This CDR3 has 15 residues. The germline V and J ends were trimmed by 7 bases and 2 bases, with 16 bases remaining between them. The CDR3 nucleotides are TGTGCCAGCACCAAAGGGGGGGGTTTCACAGATACGCAGTATTTT. It yields the protein CASTKGGGFTDTQYF.

The chain couples TRBV7-2 to TRBJ2-3; weak D call: TRBD2 (5 bases). The V gene's germline CDR1 is SGHTA and CDR2 FQGNSA. This CDR3 has 14 amino acids. Trimming shortened V by 5 bases and J by 2 bases, and 11 bases separated the two germline ends. CDR3 in DNA: TGTGCCAGCAGCCTCCGGAGGACCACAGATACGCAGTATTTT. This gives the protein CASSLRRTTDTQYF. The full variable domain, with the rest looked up from reference TRBV7-2 and TRBJ2-3, is GAGVSQSPSNKVTEKGKDVELRCDPISGHTALYWYRQSLGQGLEFLIYFQGNSAPDKSGLPSDRFSAERTGGSVSTLTIQRTQQEDSAVYLCASSLRRTTDTQYFGPGTRLTVL.